This entry features one TCR beta chain sequence. No antigen is known for it. Base qualities are not provided; no much larger clone lies one nucleotide away. For the CD8 naive samples, CD45RO-negative cells were positively selected for CCR7, yielding a CD45RA+CCR7+ population from which TemRA cells were excluded. The donors were healthy, HIV-negative adults with no recently reported acute infections or vaccinations. All donors were Caucasian adults living in Nashville, Tennessee, USA. Blood was obtained by leukapheresis, after which PBMCs were separated by Ficoll-Histopaque density gradient centrifugation and cryopreserved in liquid nitrogen vapor phase. Analytical flow cytometry was used to check the purity and quantity of each magnetically sorted T cell population. From each sorted fraction, genomic DNA was isolated and quantified by UV absorbance on a Nanodrop 2000c. Using the deep immunoSEQ assay, multiplex PCR amplified TCR CDR3 regions from genomic DNA. For each cell subset, the extracted genomic DNA was distributed evenly across all wells of several immunoSEQ 96-well plates, and each plate served as one replicate. For sorted subsets, each replicate PCR was loaded with approximately 200 ng genomic DNA, equivalent to 30,000 or so T cell genomes. Purified libraries were quantified with a Qubit 3.0 fluorometer, sized on a Bioanalyzer 2100, and re-quantified with the KAPA Library Quantification kit. A separate single-read 150-cycle Illumina NextSeq 550 flow cell was used to sequence each immunoSEQ 96-well plate. Per the authors' processing: Because the immunoSEQ output held only junctional sequences and lacked quality scores, the filtering could not match the filtering applied to full-length reads. To assign V/J genes and CDR3, sequences were annotated against IMGT germline references using PyIR, a Python wrapper for IgBLAST v1.9. Reads with weak V/J assignments (E-value above 1e-6), missing CDR3, stop codons, out-of-frame junctions, or ambiguous translated residues were removed. V3J clonotypes were defined as sequences sharing the same inferred V gene, J gene, and CDR3 amino acid sequence. Percentage overlap between repertoires was computed as shared unique clonotypes divided by the size of the smaller repertoire. Three approaches were used to assess repertoire richness: RTK rarefaction, the Chao1 estimator, and Recon v2.1 estimates of unobserved clonotypes. Generation probabilities were computed with OLGA for all TCRbeta clonotypes obtained by the gDNA method from four donors. As stored in TCRdb, this immuneACCESS dataset retains in-frame rearrangements with V and J assigned. A fraction of the clones does not appear; measured against another copy, unresolved V genes explain less than half of the discrepancy, and the remainder lacks a known reason. The DNA gave D and trimming, while V, J and clone size come from that table. This sample comprises about 2,100,000 clones, roughly 91% of them detected only once. The ten largest clones add up to around 1.7% of the sample.

The data derive from a study of shared clonotypes between healthy human individuals (dated by TCRdb to 2020 to 2021). For the study in its entirety: The cohort included three men and a couple of women between 18 and 49 years of age. To estimate repertoire size and how much clonotype sharing occurs between individuals, the study deeply sequenced the blood TCR repertoires of 4 to 6 healthy adults. For each donor, CD4 naive and CD4 memory were each given three plates, CD8 naive was given two plates, and CD8 memory was given one plate. Leukapheresis yielded between about 0.94 and 8.9 billion PBMCs per donor. To increase sequencing depth and limit assay-specific biases, different laboratories used diverse techniques to prepare libraries and sequence TCR repertoires. What the study reported, not specific to this receptor: Because the study included only a small number of donors, the genetic and exposure-history diversity represented was limited. Estimated clonotype richness was generally larger for naive than for memory subsets. Sharing across a few donors was observed for around 5% of naive CD4, under 4% of naive CD8, roughly 2.4% of memory CD4, and roughly 0.4% of memory CD8 clonotypes. Sampling was restricted to blood, and TCR repertoires in tissue are likely to differ from TCR repertoires in blood. Rarefaction of sorted-subset datasets indicated incomplete sequencing despite the large sequencing depth. Compared with non-shared clonotypes, the clonotypes found in all four sorted-subset donors had higher generation probabilities. Pairwise subsampling led to the expectation that sequencing depth would affect the degree of clonotype sharing among donors.

Sequencing was carried out using naive CD8+ T cells from PBMCs. Explained via the paper, the cell subset or site label denotes: CD45RA+CCR7+. This receptor was identified in a young man in good health. Some clones in this sample may be carry-over from other donors' samples.

The nucleotides are TGCGCCAGCAAAAAGGGAACCCATTTAGTGAGAACCTACGAGCAGTACTTC. Protein translation: CASKKGTHLVRTYEQYF. This receptor chain uses TRBV10-1 and TRBJ2-7, with no reliable assignment of the D segment. The germline V gene (reference sequence) provides CDR1 WNHNN and CDR2 SYGVQD. The CDR3, from cysteine to phenylalanine, totals 17 residues. Left in the record is the CDR3 DNA by itself, 51 bases read in frame from the first base. Trimming costs V 7 bases and J 2 bases, and their ends lie 24 bases apart.